The present entry profiles one TCR beta chain with its context. At one end the junction does not follow the germline gene, possibly because of a read error. The source material, RNA transcripts, was used to amplify TCR beta CDR3 regions. The study used the HTBI primer set for a first-round RT-PCR of the TCR CDR3. TCRdb used MiXCR to reprocess the multiplex PCR reads, holding one entry per CDR3 protein. The sample comprises roughly 500,000 distinct CDR3 sequences, 40% to 55% of which are singletons, and under 20% rests with the top ten. The source of the sample is a study of T cells in Graves' hyperthyroidism and ophthalmopathy. The CDR3 sequence is 14 residues long. Germline V gene lookup returns CDR1 DFQATT and CDR2 SNEGSKA (reference sequence).

The V call is TRBV20-1, the J call TRBJ1-6, with TRBD1 identical over 7 bases. Sequencing input: peripheral blood or thyroid tissue (not recorded which). The receptor was isolated from an adult woman with Graves' disease, either hyperthyroidism or ophthalmopathy (not recorded which). The DNA of the CDR3 is TGCAGCGCTAGTGATGACAGGGTGAACTCACCCCTCCACTTT. This sequence encodes CSASDDRVNSPLHF.